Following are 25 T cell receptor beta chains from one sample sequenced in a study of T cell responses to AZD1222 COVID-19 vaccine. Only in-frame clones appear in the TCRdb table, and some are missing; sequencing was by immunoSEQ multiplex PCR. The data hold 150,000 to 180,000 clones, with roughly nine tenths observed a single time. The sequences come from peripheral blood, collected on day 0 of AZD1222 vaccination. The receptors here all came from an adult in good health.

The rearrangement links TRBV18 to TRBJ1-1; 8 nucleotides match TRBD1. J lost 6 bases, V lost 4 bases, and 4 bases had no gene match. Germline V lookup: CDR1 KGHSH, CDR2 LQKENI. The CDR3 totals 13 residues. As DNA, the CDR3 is TGTGCCAGCTCACTAGACAGGGGAGCTGAAGCTTTCTTT. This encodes CASSLDRGAEAFF. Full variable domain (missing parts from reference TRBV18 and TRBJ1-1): NAGVMQNPRHLVRRRGQEARLRCSPMKGHSHVYWYRQLPEEGLKFMVYLQKENIIDESGMPKERFSAEFPKEGPSILRIQQVVRGDSAAYFCASSLDRGAEAFFGQGTRLTVV.

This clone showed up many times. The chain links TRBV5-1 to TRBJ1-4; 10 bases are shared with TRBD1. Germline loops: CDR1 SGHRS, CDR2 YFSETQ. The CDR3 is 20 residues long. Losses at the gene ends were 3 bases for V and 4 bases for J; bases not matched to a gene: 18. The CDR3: CASSWEPGQGILELNEKLFF. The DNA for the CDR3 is TGCGCCAGCAGCTGGGAACCGGGACAGGGGATATTGGAGCTTAATGAAAAACTGTTTTTT.

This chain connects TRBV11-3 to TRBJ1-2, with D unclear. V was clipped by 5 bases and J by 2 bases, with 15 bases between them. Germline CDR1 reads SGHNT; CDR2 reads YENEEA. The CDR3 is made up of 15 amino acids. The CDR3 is CASSPPSGRNYGYTF. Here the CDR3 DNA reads TGTGCCAGCAGCCCACCGAGCGGACGGAACTATGGCTACACCTTC.

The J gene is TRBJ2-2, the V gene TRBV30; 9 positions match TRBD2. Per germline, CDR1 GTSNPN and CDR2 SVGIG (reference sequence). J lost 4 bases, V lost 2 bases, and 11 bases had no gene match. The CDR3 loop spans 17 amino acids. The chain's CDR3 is CAWSYSGRAWGTGELFF. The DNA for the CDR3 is TGTGCCTGGAGTTATAGCGGGAGAGCCTGGGGCACCGGGGAGCTGTTTTTT.

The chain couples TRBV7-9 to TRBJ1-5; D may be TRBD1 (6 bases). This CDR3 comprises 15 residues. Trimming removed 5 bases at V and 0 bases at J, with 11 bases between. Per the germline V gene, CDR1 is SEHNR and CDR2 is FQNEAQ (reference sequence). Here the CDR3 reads CASSPGTHSNQPQHF. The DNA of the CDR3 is TGTGCCAGCAGCCCTGGGACACATAGCAATCAGCCCCAGCATTTT.

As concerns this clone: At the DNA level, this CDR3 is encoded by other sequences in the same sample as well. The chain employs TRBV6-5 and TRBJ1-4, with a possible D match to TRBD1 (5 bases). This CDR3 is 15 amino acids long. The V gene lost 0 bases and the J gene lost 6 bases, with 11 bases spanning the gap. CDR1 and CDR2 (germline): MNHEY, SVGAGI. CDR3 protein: CASSYSGRVDEKLFF. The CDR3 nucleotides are TGTGCCAGCAGTTACTCTGGCAGGGTGGATGAAAAACTGTTTTTT.

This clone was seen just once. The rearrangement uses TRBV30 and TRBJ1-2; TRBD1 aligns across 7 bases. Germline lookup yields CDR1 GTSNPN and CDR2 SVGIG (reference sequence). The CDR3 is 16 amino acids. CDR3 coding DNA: TGTGCGTGTCAGGGGGGACGGAGTAGGGGAAACTATGGCTACACCTTC. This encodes CACQGGRSRGNYGYTF.

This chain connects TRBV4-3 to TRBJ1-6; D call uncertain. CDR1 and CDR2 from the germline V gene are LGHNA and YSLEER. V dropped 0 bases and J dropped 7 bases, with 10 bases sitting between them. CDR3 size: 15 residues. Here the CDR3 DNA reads TGCGCCAGCAGCCAAGAAAGGACGGGAAATTCACCCCTCCACTTT. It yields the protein CASSQERTGNSPLHF.

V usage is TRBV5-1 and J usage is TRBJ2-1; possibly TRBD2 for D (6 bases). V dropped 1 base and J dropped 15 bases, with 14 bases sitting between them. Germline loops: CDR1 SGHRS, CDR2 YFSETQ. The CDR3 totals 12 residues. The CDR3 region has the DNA TGCGCCAGCAGCTTGACGGGGGATAGGGTGTTCTTC. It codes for CASSLTGDRVFF.

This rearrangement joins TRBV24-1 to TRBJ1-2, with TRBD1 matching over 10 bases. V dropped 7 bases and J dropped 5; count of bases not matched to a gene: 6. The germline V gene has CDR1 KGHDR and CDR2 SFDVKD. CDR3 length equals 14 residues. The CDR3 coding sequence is TGTGCCACCAGCCAAGAGGGACAGGGGTATGGCTACACCTTC. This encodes CATSQEGQGYGYTF.

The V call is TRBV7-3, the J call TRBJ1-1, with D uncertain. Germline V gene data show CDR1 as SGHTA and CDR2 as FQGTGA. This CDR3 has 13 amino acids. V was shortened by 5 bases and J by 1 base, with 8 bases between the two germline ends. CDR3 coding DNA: TGTGCCAGCAGCCCAGCGTCGAACACTGAAGCTTTCTTT. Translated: CASSPASNTEAFF.

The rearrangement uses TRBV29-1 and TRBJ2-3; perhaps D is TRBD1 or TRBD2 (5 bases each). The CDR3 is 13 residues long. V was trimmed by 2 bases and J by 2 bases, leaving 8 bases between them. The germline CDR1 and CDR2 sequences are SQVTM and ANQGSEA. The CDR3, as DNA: TGCAGCGTTGAATCCGGGGCCACAGATACGCAGTATTTT. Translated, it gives CSVESGATDTQYF.

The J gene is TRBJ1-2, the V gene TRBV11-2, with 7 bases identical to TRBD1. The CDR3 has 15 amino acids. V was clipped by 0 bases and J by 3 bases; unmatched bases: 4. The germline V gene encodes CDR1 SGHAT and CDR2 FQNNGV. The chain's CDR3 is CASSLDPGTDYGYTF. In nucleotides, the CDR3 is TGTGCCAGCAGCTTAGACCCGGGGACAGACTATGGCTACACCTTC.

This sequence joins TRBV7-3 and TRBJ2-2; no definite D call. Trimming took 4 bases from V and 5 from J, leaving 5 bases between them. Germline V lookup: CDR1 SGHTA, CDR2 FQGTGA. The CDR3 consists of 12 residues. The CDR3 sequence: CASSYLTGELFF. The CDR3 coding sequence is TGTGCCAGCAGCTATCTAACCGGGGAGCTGTTTTTT.

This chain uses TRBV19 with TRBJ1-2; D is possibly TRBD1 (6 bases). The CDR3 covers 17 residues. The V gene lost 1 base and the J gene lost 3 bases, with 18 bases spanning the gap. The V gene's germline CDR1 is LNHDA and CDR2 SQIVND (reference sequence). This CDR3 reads CASSIVGVRGVDYGYTF. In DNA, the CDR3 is TGTGCCAGTAGTATAGTGGGGGTCAGGGGAGTCGACTATGGCTACACCTTC.

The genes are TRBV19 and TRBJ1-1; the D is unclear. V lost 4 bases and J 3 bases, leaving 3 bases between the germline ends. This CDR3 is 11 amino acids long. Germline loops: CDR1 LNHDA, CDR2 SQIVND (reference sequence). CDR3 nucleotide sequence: TGTGCCAGTAGTACCTACACTGAAGCTTTCTTT. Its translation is CASSTYTEAFF.

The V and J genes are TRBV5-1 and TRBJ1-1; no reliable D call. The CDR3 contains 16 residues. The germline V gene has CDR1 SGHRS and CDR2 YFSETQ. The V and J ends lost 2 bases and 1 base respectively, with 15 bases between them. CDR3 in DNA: TGCGCCAGCAGCTTCGAGATTGGCAGCCCGAACACTGAAGCTTTCTTT. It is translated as CASSFEIGSPNTEAFF.

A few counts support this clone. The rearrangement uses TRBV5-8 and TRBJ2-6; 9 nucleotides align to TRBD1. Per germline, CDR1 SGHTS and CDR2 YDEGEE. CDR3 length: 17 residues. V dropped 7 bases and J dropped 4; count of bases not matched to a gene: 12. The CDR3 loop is CASVGTGLLSGANVLTF. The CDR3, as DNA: TGTGCCAGCGTCGGGACAGGGCTGTTGTCGGGGGCCAACGTCCTGACTTTC.

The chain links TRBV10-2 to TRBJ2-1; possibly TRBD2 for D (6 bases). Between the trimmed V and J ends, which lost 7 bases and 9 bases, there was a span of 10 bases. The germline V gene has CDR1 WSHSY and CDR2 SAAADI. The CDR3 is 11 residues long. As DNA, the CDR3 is TGCGCCAGCACCGGGGGAGGTGAGCAGTTCTTC. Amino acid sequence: CASTGGGEQFF.

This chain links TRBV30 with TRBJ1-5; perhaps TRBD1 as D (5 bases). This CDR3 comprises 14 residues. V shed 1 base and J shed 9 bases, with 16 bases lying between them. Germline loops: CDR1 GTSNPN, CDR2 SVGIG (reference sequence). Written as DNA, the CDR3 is TGTGCCTGGAGTGGGCAGGGCAGAATGACGCCCCAGCATTTT. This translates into CAWSGQGRMTPQHF.

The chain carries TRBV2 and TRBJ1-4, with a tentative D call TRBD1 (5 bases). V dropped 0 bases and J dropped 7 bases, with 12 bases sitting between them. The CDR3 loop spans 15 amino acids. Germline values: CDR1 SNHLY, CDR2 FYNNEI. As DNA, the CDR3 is TGTGCCAGCAGTGAAGCAACAGGTCGGGTTGAAAAACTGTTTTTT. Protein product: CASSEATGRVEKLFF.

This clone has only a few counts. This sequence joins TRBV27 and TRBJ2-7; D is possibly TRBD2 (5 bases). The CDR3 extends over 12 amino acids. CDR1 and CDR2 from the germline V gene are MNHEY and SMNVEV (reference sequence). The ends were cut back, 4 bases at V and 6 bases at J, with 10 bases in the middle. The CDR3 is CASSYQGGEQYF. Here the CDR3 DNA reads TGTGCCAGCAGTTACCAAGGAGGCGAGCAGTACTTC.

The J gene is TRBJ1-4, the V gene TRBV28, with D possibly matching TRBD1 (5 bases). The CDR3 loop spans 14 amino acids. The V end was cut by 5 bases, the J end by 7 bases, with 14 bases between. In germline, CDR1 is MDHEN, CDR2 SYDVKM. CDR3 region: CASSATVIREKLFF. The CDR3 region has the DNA TGTGCCAGCAGTGCGACAGTTATACGTGAAAAACTGTTTTTT.

Here the CDR3 DNA reads TGTGCCAGTAGTATCGGTTCGGCTAGCGGGCGCTACAATGAGCAGTTCTTC. The encoded protein is CASSIGSASGRYNEQFF. V gene TRBV19 combines with J gene TRBJ2-1, with TRBD2 identical over 8 bases. The V segment lost 3 bases and the J segment 3 bases; nucleotides outside the gene matches: 10. Germline V gene lookup returns CDR1 LNHDA and CDR2 SQIVND (reference sequence). CDR3 length: 17 amino acids.

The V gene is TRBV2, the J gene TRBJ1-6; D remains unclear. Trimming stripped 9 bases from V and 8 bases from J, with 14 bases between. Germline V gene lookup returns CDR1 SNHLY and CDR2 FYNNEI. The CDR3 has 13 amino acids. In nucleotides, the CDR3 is TGTGCCAGGGCAAGAGGGATCGATTCACCCCTCCACTTT. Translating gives CARARGIDSPLHF.